This T cell receptor (beta chain) was found in a study of blood T cell repertoires in COVID-19. For the study at large: COVID-19 samples, acute and convalescent, were from the United States, Italy and Spain. PBMCs, B-cell-depleted T cells, or T cells provided the cDNA or gDNA that made up the material.

From germline, CDR1 is LNHDA and CDR2 SQIVND (reference sequence). The CDR3 length is 14 residues. V was trimmed by 3 bases and J by 4 bases, leaving 10 bases between them. Original methodology: For nucleated cells, counts were estimated from reference gene primer amplification. This table comes from immunoSEQ multiplex PCR, and its TCRdb copy is limited to in-frame clones, with some not included. The V and J calls and clone size come from that table; D and trimming were worked out from the DNA. The profile shows approximately 210,000 clones, approximately 82% of them singletons. Sequenced sample: peripheral blood. The gene calls are TRBV19 and TRBJ1-5; D call uncertain. This clonotype originated in a woman between 35 and 50 years old with acute or convalescent COVID-19. CDR3 amino acids: CASSIAEPNQPQHF. The DNA of the CDR3 is TGTGCCAGTAGTATCGCGGAACCTAATCAGCCCCAGCATTTT.